This T cell receptor beta chain was profiled in a study of cytomegalovirus exposure and HLA in healthy donors. General study points: At a 0.05 false discovery rate, a later analysis found 18,000 or so TCR beta sequences to be associated with HLA alleles. TCR beta V- and J-gene trimming, according to a later analysis, was linked to a missense DCLRE1C variant.

Between the trimmed V and J ends, which lost 2 bases and 9 bases, there was a span of 9 bases. The CDR3 extends over 13 amino acids. The germline V gene encodes CDR1 SGDLS and CDR2 YYNGEE. Donors had nominal health at sampling but likely had unrecorded immune exposures. The PCR contained 60 Vbeta and 13 Jbeta primers. Clones were sequenced by immunoSEQ multiplex PCR, and TCRdb holds only the in-frame ones, with some missing. The sample holds 120,000 to 150,000 clones, approximately 80% seen once. A remark on this clone: Its antigen is still unknown.

Specimen: PBMCs. The chain carries TRBV9 and TRBJ1-6, with D hard to call. The source is a woman in her 50s in good health and CMV-seropositive. CDR3 residues: CASSVGNFSPLHF. The CDR3, as DNA: TGTGCCAGCAGCGTCGGGAATTTTTCACCCCTCCACTTT.